This T cell receptor beta chain is drawn from a study of T cells in Graves' hyperthyroidism and ophthalmopathy. Study in general: Peripheral blood was obtained at initial diagnosis, preceding any treatment. Study-level results: Ophthalmopathy, which appeared later, was predicted by the model a median about 5.9 months before onset. Blood samples included most of the expanded thyroid clonotypes exceeding 0.001.

This CDR3 region has 17 residues. Germline CDR1 SGDLS, CDR2 YYNGEE. V shed 1 base and J shed 2 bases, with 16 bases lying between them. Newly diagnosed patients aged 18 to 65 had hyperthyroidism of under 2 months' duration. This clonotype has a handful of counts. The antigen is unknown. Amplification of TCR beta CDR3 regions was performed using RNA transcripts as template. First-round RT-PCR with HTBI primers amplified the TCR CDR3 region. TCRdb ran MiXCR on the multiplex PCR reads and lists one entry per CDR3 protein. Of a few hundred thousand distinct CDR3 sequences in the sample, approximately 15% are singletons; the top ten hold 15% to 20%.

The J gene is TRBJ1-3, the V gene TRBV9; D is ambiguous. Sequenced sample: blood. This TCR came from a woman aged 18 to 35 with Graves' hyperthyroidism. CDR3 protein: CASSVTDRRTTGNTIYF. The CDR3 nucleotides read TGTGCCAGCAGCGTAACAGACCGTCGAACTACTGGAAACACCATATATTTT. Complete variable domain (other parts from reference TRBV9 and TRBJ1-3): DSGVTQTPKHLITATGQRVTLRCSPRSGDLSVYWYQQSLDQGLQFLIQYYNGEERAKGNILERFSAQQFPDLHSELNLSSLELGDSALYFCASSVTDRRTTGNTIYFGEGSWLTVV.